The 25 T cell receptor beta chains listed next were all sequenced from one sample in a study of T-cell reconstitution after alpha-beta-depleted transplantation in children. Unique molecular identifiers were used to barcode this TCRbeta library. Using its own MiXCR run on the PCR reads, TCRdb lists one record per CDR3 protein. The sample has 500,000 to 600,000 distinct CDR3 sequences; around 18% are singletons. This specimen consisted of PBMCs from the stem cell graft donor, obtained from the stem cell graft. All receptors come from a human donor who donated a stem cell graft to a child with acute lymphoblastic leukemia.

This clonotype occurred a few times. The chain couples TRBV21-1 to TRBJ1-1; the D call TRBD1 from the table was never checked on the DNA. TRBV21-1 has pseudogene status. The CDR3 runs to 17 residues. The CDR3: CASSKEGQKLMNTEAFF. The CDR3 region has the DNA TGTGCCAGCAGCAAAGAGGGACAGAAACTCATGAACACTGAAGCTTTCTTT.

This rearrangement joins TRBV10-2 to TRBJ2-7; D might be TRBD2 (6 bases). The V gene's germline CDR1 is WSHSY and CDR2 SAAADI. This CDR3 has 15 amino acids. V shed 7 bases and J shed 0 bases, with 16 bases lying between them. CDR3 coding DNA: TGCGCCAGCATCCCTAAGGGACTCCTCTCCTACGAGCAGTACTTC. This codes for CASIPKGLLSYEQYF.

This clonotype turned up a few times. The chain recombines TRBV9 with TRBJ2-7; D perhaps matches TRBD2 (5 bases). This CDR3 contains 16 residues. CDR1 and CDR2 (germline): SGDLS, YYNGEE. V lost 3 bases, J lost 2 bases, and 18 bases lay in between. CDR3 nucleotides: TGTGCCAGCAGCGCTAGAACGGGGATATATGCCTACGAGCAGTACGTC. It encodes CASSARTGIYAYEQYV.

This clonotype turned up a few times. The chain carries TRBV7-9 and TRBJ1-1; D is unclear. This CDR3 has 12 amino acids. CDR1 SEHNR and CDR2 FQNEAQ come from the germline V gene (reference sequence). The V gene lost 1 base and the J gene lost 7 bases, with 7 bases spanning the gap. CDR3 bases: TGTGCCAGCAGCTTAGAACGGCTTGAAGCTTTCTTT. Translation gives CASSLERLEAFF.

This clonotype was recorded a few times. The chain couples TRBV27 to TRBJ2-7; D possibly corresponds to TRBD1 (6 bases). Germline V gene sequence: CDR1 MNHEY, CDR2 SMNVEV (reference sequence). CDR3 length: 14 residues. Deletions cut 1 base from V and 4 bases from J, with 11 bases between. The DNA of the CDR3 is TGTGCCAGCAGTTTATACAGTACAGGGTACGAGCAGTACTTC. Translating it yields CASSLYSTGYEQYF.

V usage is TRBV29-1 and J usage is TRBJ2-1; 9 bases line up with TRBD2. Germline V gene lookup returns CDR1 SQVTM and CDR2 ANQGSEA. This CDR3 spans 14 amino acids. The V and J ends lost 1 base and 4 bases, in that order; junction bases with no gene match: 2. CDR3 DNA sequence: TGCAGCGTTGAAGGGCGGGAGGGTTACAATGAGCAGTTCTTC. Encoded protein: CSVEGREGYNEQFF.

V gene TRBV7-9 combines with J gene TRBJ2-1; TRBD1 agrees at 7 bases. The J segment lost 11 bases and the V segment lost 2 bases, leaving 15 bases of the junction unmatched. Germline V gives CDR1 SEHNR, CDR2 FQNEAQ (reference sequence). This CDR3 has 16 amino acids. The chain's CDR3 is CASSLPGQPILLKQFF. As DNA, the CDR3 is TGTGCCAGCAGCTTACCGGGACAGCCTATTCTACTGAAGCAGTTCTTC.

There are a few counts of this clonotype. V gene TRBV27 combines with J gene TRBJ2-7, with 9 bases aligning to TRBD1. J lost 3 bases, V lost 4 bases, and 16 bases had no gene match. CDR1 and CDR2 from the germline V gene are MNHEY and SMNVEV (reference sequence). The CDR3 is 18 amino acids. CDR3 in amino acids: CASSSEAPGTGFFYEQYF. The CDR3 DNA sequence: TGTGCCAGCAGTTCCGAAGCTCCAGGGACAGGGTTTTTCTACGAGCAGTACTTC.

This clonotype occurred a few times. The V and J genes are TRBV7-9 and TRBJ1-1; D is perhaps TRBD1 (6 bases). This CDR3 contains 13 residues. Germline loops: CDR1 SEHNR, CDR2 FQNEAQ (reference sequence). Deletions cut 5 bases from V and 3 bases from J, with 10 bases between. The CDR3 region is CASSTGSHTEAFF. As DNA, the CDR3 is TGTGCCAGCAGCACAGGGAGTCACACTGAAGCTTTCTTT.

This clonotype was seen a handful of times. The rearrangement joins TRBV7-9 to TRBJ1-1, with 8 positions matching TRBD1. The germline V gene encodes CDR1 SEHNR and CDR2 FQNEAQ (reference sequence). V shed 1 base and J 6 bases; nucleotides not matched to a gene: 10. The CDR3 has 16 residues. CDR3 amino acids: CASSLGSPGGGSEAFF. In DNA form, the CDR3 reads TGTGCCAGCAGCTTAGGTTCCCCAGGGGGCGGCTCTGAAGCTTTCTTT.

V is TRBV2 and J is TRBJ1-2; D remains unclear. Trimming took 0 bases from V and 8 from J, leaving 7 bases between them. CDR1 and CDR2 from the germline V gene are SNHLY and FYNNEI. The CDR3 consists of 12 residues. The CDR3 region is CASSEAEFGYTF. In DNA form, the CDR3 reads TGTGCCAGCAGTGAAGCAGAGTTCGGCTACACCTTC.

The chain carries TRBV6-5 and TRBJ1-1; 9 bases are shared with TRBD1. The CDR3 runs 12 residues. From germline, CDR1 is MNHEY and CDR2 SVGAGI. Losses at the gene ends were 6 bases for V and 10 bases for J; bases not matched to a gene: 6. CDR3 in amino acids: CASSPQGALAFF. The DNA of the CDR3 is TGTGCCAGCAGCCCACAGGGGGCTCTAGCTTTCTTT.

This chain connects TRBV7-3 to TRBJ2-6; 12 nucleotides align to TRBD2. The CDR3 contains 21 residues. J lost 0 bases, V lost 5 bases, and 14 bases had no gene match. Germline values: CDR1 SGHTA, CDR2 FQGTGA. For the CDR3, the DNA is TGTGCCAGCAGCCTAATTCCGGGACTAGCGGGCCGCCGCTCTGGGGCCAACGTCCTGACTTTC. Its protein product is CASSLIPGLAGRRSGANVLTF. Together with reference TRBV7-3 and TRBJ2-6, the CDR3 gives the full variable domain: GAGVSQTPSNKVTEKGKYVELRCDPISGHTALYWYRQSLGQGPEFLIYFQGTGAADDSGLPNDRFFAVRPEGSVSTLKIQRTERGDSAVYLCASSLIPGLAGRRSGANVLTFGAGSRLTVL.

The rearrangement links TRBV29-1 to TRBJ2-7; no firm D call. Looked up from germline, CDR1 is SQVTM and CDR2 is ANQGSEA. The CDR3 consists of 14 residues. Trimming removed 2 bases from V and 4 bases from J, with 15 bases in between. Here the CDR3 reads CSVESQRSPYEQYF. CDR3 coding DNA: TGCAGCGTTGAATCACAGCGTTCCCCTTACGAGCAGTACTTC.

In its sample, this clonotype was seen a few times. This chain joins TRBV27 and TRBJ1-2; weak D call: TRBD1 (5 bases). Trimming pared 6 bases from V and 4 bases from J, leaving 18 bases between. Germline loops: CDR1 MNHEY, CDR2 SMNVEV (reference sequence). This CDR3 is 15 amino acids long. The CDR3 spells CASSRSESGGYGYTF. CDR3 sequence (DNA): TGTGCCAGCAGCCGGTCCGAGAGTGGGGGCTATGGCTACACCTTC.

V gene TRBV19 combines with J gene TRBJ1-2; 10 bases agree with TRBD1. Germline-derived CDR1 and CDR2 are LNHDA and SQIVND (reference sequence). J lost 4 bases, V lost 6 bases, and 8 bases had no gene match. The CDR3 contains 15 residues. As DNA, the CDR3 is TGTGCCAGTAGACCGGGACAGGGGAGTATCTATGGCTACACCTTC. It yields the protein CASRPGQGSIYGYTF.

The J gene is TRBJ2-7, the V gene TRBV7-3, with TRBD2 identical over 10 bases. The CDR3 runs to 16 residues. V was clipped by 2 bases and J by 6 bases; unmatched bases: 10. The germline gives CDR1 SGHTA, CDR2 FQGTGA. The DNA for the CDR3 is TGTGCCAGCAGCTTATTCGTAGCTAGCGGGAGTGGCGAGCAGTACTTC. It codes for CASSLFVASGSGEQYF.

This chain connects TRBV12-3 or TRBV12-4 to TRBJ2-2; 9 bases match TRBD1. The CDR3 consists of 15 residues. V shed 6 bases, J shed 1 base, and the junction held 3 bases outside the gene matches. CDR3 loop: CASRQGAGNTGELFF. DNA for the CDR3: TGTGCCAGCAGACAGGGGGCGGGGAACACCGGGGAGCTGTTTTTT.

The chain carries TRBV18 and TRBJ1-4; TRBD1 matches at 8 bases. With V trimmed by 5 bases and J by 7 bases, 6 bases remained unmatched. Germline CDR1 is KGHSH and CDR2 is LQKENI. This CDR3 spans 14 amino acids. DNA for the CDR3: TGTGCCAGCTCATCCGGGACAGGACCTGAAAAACTGTTTTTT. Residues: CASSSGTGPEKLFF.

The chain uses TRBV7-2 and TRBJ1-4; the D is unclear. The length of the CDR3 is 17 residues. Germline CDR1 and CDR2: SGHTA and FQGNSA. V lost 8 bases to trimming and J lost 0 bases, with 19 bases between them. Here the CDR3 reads CASGGGGIPATNEKLFF. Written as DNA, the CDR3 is TGTGCCAGCGGCGGAGGAGGCATCCCTGCAACTAATGAAAAACTGTTTTTT.

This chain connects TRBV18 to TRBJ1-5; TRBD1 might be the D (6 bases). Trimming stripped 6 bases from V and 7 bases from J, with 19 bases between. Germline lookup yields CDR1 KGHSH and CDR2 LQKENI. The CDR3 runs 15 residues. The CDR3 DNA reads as TGTGCCAGCTCTCGCACCAGGGGCCCCGAACAGCCCCAGCATTTT. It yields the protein CASSRTRGPEQPQHF.

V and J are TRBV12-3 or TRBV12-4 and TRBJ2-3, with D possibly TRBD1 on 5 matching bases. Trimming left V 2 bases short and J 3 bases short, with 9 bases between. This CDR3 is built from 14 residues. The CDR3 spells CASSLLGQTDTQYF. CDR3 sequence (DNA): TGTGCCAGCAGTTTACTGGGGCAGACAGATACGCAGTATTTT.

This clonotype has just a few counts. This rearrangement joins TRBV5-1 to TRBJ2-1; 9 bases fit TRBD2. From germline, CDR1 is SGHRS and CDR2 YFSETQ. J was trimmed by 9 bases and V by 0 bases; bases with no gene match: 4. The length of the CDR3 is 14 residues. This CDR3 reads CASSLGGRDSEQFF. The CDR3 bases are TGCGCCAGCAGCTTGGGCGGGAGGGACAGTGAGCAGTTCTTC.

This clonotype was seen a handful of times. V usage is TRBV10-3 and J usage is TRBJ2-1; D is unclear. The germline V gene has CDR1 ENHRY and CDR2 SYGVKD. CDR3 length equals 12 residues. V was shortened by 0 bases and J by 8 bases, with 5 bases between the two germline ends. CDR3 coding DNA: TGTGCCATCAGTGAGTCGGGCCATGAGCAGTTCTTC. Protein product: CAISESGHEQFF.

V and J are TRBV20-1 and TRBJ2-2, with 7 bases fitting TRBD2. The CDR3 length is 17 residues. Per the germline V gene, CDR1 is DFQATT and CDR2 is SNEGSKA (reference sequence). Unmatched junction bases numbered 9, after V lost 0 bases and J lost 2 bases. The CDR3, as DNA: TGCAGTGCTAGAGATGGGGCTGGGGGGGATAACACCGGGGAGCTGTTTTTT. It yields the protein CSARDGAGGDNTGELFF.